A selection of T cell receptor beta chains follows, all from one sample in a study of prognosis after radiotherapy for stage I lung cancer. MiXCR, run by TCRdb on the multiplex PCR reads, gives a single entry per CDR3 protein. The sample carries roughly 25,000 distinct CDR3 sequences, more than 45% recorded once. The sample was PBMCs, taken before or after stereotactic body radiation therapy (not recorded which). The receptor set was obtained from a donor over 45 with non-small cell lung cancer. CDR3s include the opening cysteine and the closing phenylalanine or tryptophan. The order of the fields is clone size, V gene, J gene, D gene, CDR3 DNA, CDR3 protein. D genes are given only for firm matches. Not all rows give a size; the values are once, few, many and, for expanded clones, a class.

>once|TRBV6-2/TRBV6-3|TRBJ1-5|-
TGTGCCAGCAGTTATCTTCGGGTTCAGTCCCAGCATTTT
CASSYLRVQSQHF
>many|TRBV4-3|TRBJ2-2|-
TGCGCCAGCAGCCAAGCGGGAATAAACACCGGGGAGCTGTTTTTT
CASSQAGINTGELFF
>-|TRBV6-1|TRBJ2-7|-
TGTCCCAGCAGCCAACTAGTCCGGGGGTACGAGCATTACTTC
CPSSQLVRGYEHYF
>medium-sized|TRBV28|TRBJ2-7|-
TGTGCCAGCAGTTTGGGCCCGTTAAGCTCCTACGAGCAGTACTTC
CASSLGPLSSYEQYF
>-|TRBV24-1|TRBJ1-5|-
TGTGCCACCAGTGATGGGCGCACGGTGGCAGGGGATCAGCCCCAGCATTTT
CATSDGRTVAGDQPQHF
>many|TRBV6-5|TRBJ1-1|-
TGTGCCAGCAGTTCCCTTTCCCTGAACTCTGAAGCTTTCTTT
CASSSLSLNSEAFF
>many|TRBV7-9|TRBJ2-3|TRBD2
TGTGCCAGCAGCTTAGGACTAGCGGGAGGAGGAAGCGATACGCAGTATTTT
CASSLGLAGGGSDTQYF
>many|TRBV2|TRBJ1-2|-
TGTGCCAGCAGCGGGGATCCAGCAAACTATGGCTACACCTTC
CASSGDPANYGYTF
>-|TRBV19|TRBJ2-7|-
TGTGCCAGTAGTATAGATCTGATCCGATCCTACGAGCAGTACTTC
CASSIDLIRSYEQYF
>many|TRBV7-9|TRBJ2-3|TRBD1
TGTGCCAGCAGCTTATCGGGACAGGTCACAGATACGCAGTATTTT
CASSLSGQVTDTQYF
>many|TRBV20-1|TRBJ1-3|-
TGCAGTGCTGAAAACTCTGGAAACACCATATATTTT
CSAENSGNTIYF
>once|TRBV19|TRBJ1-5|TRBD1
TGTGCCAGTAGTATAGATGACAGGGGACTCCAGCCCCAGCATTTT
CASSIDDRGLQPQHF
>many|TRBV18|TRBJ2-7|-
TGTGCCAGCGCCAGTTTGGGCGAGCAGTACTTC
CASASLGEQYF
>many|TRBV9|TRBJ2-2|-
TGTGCCAGCACTCGGTCGGCGGGGCAGAACACCGGGGAGCTGTTTTTT
CASTRSAGQNTGELFF
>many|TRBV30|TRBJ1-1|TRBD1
TGTGCCTGGAGTGTAGACCCAGAAAAGAGGGGGCGAGCTTTCTTT
CAWSVDPEKRGRAFF
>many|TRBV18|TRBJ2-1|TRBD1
TGTGCCAGCTCACCACGACCAGGACAGGTTATTAATGAGCAGTTCTTC
CASSPRPGQVINEQFF
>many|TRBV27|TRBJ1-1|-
TGTGCCAGCAGTAACACCCCGAACACTGAAGCTTTCTTT
CASSNTPNTEAFF
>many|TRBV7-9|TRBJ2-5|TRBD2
TGTGCCAGCAGCTTATCTAACCTCAAAGGCGGGGGGGCCGTCGAGGAGACCCAGTACTTC
CASSLSNLKGGGAVEETQYF
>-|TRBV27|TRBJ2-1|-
TGTGCCAGCAGTTACTCAACCCCCATGGGCAATGAGCAGTTCTTC
CASSYSTPMGNEQFF
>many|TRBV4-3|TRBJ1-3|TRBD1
TGCGCCAGCAGCCAAGACTGGACACAGGGGGCGGGAAACACCATATATTTT
CASSQDWTQGAGNTIYF
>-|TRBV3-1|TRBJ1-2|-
TGTGCCAGCAGCCAAGGAGGCAGGGGCAGCTATGGCTACACCTTC
CASSQGGRGSYGYTF
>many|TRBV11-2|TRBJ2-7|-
TGTGCCAGCAGCTTAAAGCGGAGCTCCTACGAGCAGTACTTC
CASSLKRSSYEQYF
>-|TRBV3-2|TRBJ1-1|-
TGTGCCAGCAGCAAGACGAAGAGGAACACTGAAGCTTTCTTT
CASSKTKRNTEAFF
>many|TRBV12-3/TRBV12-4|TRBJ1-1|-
TGTGCCAGCAGTTTAGGGTCCTTCTCATGGAACACTGAAGCTTTCTTT
CASSLGSFSWNTEAFF
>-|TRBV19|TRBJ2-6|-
TGTGCCAGTAGTATATTTAGGACTGGTGCCAACGTCCTGACTTTC
CASSIFRTGANVLTF
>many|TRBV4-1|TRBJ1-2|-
TGCGCCAGCAGCCAAGACTTGAGGGGCTTTGGCTACACCTTC
CASSQDLRGFGYTF
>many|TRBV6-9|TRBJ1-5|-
TGTGCCAGCAGTTCTTCAGGGTATAGACAGCCCCAGCATTTT
CASSSSGYRQPQHF
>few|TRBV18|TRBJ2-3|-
TGTGCCAGCTCATGGGCAGATTCAGATACGCAGTATTTT
CASSWADSDTQYF
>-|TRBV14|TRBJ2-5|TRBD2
TGTGCCAGCGGCCAAGGACTAGCGGGGACAGAGACCCAGTACTTC
CASGQGLAGTETQYF
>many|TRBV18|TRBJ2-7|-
TGTGCCAGCTCACCCGTGTTAAGCAAGCAGTACTTC
CASSPVLSKQYF
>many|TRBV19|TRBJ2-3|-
TGTGCCAGTAGCCAGGGACCCTTCAGCACAGATACGCAGTATTTT
CASSQGPFSTDTQYF
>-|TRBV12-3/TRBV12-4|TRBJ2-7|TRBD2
TGTGCCAGCAGAGGACTATCGGGAGGGTACGAGCAGTACTTC
CASRGLSGGYEQYF
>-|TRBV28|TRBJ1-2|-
TGTGCCAGCATTACCTCGGGCGGGAAGAACTATGGCTACACCTTC
CASITSGGKNYGYTF
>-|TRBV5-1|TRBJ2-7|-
TGCGCCAGCAGCAAACCAAAGGGGGCCTACGAGCAGTACTTC
CASSKPKGAYEQYF
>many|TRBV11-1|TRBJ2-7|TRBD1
TGTGCCAGCAGCCAGGACAGGGGGAGCTACGAGCAGTACTTC
CASSQDRGSYEQYF
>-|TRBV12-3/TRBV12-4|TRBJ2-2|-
TGTGCCACCTGCACAGGAGGGTCCCGGGAGCTGTTTTTT
CATCTGGSRELFF
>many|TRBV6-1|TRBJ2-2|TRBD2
TGTGCCAGCATTTGGGCGGGAGGGCAAAGGGCCGGGGAGCTGTTTTTT
CASIWAGGQRAGELFF
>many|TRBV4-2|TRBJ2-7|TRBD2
TGTGCCAGCAGCCAAGACAGGGACTACCTTTACGAGCAGTACTTC
CASSQDRDYLYEQYF
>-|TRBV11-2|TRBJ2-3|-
TGTGCCAGCAGCTTAGATAGCGCGGGAACAGATACGCAGTATTTT
CASSLDSAGTDTQYF
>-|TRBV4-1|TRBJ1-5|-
TGCGCCAGCAGTCTCTCAGGGAGTGACAATCAGCCCCAGCATTTT
CASSLSGSDNQPQHF
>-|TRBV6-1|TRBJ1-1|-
TGTGCCACCTACGCGAGTTCTTCGGGGGCGACTGAAGCTTTCTTT
CATYASSSGATEAFF
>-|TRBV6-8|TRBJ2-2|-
TGTGCCAGCGGGGTAAAAACGAACACCGGGGAGCTGTTTTTT
CASGVKTNTGELFF
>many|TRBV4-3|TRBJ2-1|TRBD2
TGCGCCAGCAGCCAAGGGCTCCGACTAGCGGGAGATGAGCAGTTCTTC
CASSQGLRLAGDEQFF
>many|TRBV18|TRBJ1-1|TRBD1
TGTGCCAGCACGCGGACAGGACCTAAAGACACTGAAGCTTTCTTT
CASTRTGPKDTEAFF
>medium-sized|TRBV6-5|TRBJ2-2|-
TGTGCCAGCAGTTACTCGAACGGTTACTATCCGAACACCGGGGAGCTGTTTTTT
CASSYSNGYYPNTGELFF
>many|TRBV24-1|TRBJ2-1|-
TGTGCCACCAGTGATTTGTCGGGAGCGGACCCCAATGAGCAGTTCTTC
CATSDLSGADPNEQFF
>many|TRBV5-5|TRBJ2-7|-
TGTGCCAGCAGCTACATCGGGGCGGGATCCGAGCAGTACTTC
CASSYIGAGSEQYF
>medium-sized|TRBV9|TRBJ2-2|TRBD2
TGTGCCAGCAGCGTGGGACTAGCGGGGGCCGCAGCCACCGGGGAGCTGTTTTTT
CASSVGLAGAAATGELFF
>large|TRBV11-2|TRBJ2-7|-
TGTGCCAGCAGCTTAGATGTAGGAGCCCCCTACGAGCAGTACTTC
CASSLDVGAPYEQYF
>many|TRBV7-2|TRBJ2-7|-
TGTGCCAGCAGCGTCTCCCACGGGACACAGAACTACGAGCAGTACTTC
CASSVSHGTQNYEQYF
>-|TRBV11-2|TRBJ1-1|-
TGTGCCAGCAGCCCCGGGTTGAGGAGGAACACTGAAGCTTTCTTT
CASSPGLRRNTEAFF
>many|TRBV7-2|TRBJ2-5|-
TGTGCCAGCACCCCGTCTTCTGCAAGCGGGACCCAGTACTTC
CASTPSSASGTQYF
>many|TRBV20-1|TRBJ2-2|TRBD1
TGCAGTGCTGGCGACAGGGGGCAGGGCACCGGGGAGCTGTTTTTT
CSAGDRGQGTGELFF
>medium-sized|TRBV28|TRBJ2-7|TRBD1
TGTGCCAGCAACACTCCGGGACAGGGGTACGAGCAGTACTTC
CASNTPGQGYEQYF
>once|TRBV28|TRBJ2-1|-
TGTGCCAGCAGTTTTAATCTAGAGCATTTCTTC
CASSFNLEHFF
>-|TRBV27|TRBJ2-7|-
TGTTCCAGCAGTAGTGACAGGTCCCCGACCTACGAGCAGTACTTC
CSSSSDRSPTYEQYF
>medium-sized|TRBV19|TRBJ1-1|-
TGTGCCAGTAGTATACGGGGCGGCACTGAAGCTTTCTTT
CASSIRGGTEAFF
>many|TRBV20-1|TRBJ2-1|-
TGCAGTGCTAGCGGGCCCCTAAACAATGAGCAGTTCTTC
CSASGPLNNEQFF